The present T cell receptor beta chain was sequenced within a study of blood T cell repertoires in COVID-19. On the study more broadly: Acute and convalescent COVID-19 specimens originated in the United States, Italy and Spain. T cells, B-cell-depleted T cells, or PBMCs supplied cDNA or gDNA.

How the authors handled the data: Amplification from reference gene primers served as the basis for estimated nucleated cell counts. Profiling relied on immunoSEQ multiplex PCR, and the TCRdb table lists in-frame clones only, not all of them. For V, J and clone size, that table is used; D and trimming come from the DNA. In the table there are around 97,000 clones, roughly 90% of which are singletons. This clone was seen only a few times. CDR3 size: 14 residues. V dropped 4 bases and J dropped 4; count of bases not matched to a gene: 0. CDR1 and CDR2 (germline): LGHDT, YNNKEL (reference sequence). Sequencing input: peripheral blood. The J gene is TRBJ2-1, the V gene TRBV3-1 (or the pseudogene TRBV3-2); 11 nucleotides line up with TRBD2. The receptor's source is a woman aged 60 to 75 with acute or convalescent COVID-19. Here the CDR3 reads CASSLAGGYNEQFF. Written as DNA, the CDR3 is TGTGCCAGCAGCCTAGCGGGAGGGTACAATGAGCAGTTCTTC.